The 26 T cell receptor beta chains reported below all come from one sample, sequenced in a study of vaccination and CD4 T cells after COVID-19. These receptors' targets are unknown. Treatment: roughly 11-day PBMC culture with coronavirus spike peptide pools or control peptides (ViraFEST assay). The Oncomine TCR Beta short-read assay sequenced DNA from cultured CD4+ T cells. TCRdb re-derived calls from the PCR reads in MiXCR, one entry per CDR3 protein. This sample has about 24,000 distinct CDR3 sequences, with approximately 49% found just once. What was sequenced was CD4+ T cells from blood, cultured in vitro. The receptor source for this set is a human donor who had recovered from COVID-19.

This clonotype appeared a few times. This chain joins TRBV24-1 and TRBJ2-3; D is perhaps TRBD2 (5 bases). The CDR3 loop spans 16 amino acids. V lost 0 bases and J 0 bases, leaving 9 bases between the germline ends. The germline gives CDR1 KGHDR, CDR2 SFDVKD. The CDR3 here is CATSDLRLASTDTQYF. Written as DNA, the CDR3 is TGTGCCACCAGTGATTTGCGCCTAGCTAGCACAGATACGCAGTATTTT.

J is TRBJ1-5 and V is TRBV5-1, with 8 bases lining up with TRBD1. Germline CDR1 SGHRS, CDR2 YFSETQ. The CDR3 totals 15 residues. V lost 0 bases to trimming and J lost 4 bases; unmatched junction nucleotides: 3. The CDR3 is CASSLDGTGNQPQHF. The CDR3 DNA reads as TGCGCCAGCAGCTTGGATGGGACAGGAAATCAGCCCCAGCATTTT.

This clonotype showed up just once. The chain carries TRBV2 and TRBJ2-3; 11 bases are shared with TRBD2. The CDR3 contains 15 residues. Germline CDR1 reads SNHLY; CDR2 reads FYNNEI. Trimming took 4 bases from V and 6 from J; bases not matched to a gene: 6. CDR3 protein: CASSGLAGPQDTQYF. DNA of the CDR3: TGTGCCAGCAGTGGACTAGCGGGACCCCAGGATACGCAGTATTTT.

The chain links TRBV5-1 to TRBJ1-2, with 7 bases matching TRBD1. This CDR3 is 12 amino acids long. The V and J ends lost 4 bases and 5 bases, in that order; junction bases with no gene match: 2. Germline V CDR1 and CDR2: SGHRS, YFSETQ. Written as DNA, the CDR3 is TGCGCCAGCAGCGCGACAGGGTATGGCTACACCTTC. This gives the protein CASSATGYGYTF.

V and J are TRBV11-3 and TRBJ1-5; 8 nucleotides line up with TRBD1. There are 13 residues in the CDR3. J gave up 7 bases and V 6 bases, and 5 bases lay outside the gene matches. Germline CDR1 SGHNT, CDR2 YENEEA. The CDR3 DNA is TGTGCCAGCAGTTACGGACAGGGACAGCCCCAGCATTTT. Protein product: CASSYGQGQPQHF.

This rearrangement joins TRBV19 to TRBJ2-5, with 7 bases identical to TRBD1. Unmatched junction bases numbered 2, after V lost 6 bases and J lost 1 base. The CDR3 has 13 amino acids. Germline values: CDR1 LNHDA, CDR2 SQIVND (reference sequence). CDR3 sequence: CASRRQGQETQYF. CDR3 bases: TGTGCCAGTAGACGACAGGGCCAAGAGACCCAGTACTTC.

In its sample, this clonotype was seen a few times. The chain links TRBV7-2 to TRBJ2-2, with TRBD2 as a possible D gene (6 bases). Germline CDR1 is SGHTA and CDR2 is FQGNSA. This CDR3 is 16 amino acids long. V gave up 5 bases and J gave up 1 base, with 14 bases separating them. This CDR3 is CASSLRRGLNTGELFF. CDR3 DNA sequence: TGTGCCAGCAGCCTACGGCGGGGCTTGAACACCGGGGAGCTGTTTTTT.

This clonotype is deemed medium-sized. The V call is TRBV7-2, the J call TRBJ2-5; tentative D call: TRBD1 (6 bases). V lost 4 bases, J lost 4 bases, and 13 bases lay in between. This CDR3 is 14 amino acids long. CDR1 SGHTA and CDR2 FQGNSA come from the germline V gene. DNA of the CDR3: TGTGCCAGCAGCTCCAACCGCAGGGGAGAGACCCAGTACTTC. Its translation: CASSSNRRGETQYF.

This clonotype was detected only a few times. V gene TRBV7-2 combines with J gene TRBJ2-5, with 11 bases fitting TRBD2. J gave up 3 bases and V 3 bases, and 0 bases lay outside the gene matches. The CDR3 totals 14 residues. Germline CDR1 reads SGHTA; CDR2 reads FQGNSA. The CDR3 DNA sequence: TGTGCCAGCAGCTTGACTAGCGGGGAAGAGACCCAGTACTTC. It encodes CASSLTSGEETQYF.

The rearrangement joins TRBV20-1 to TRBJ1-6, with D perhaps TRBD1 (6 bases). V lost 2 bases, J lost 0 bases, and 11 bases lay in between. From germline, CDR1 is DFQATT and CDR2 SNEGSKA (reference sequence). This CDR3 comprises 16 residues. Here the CDR3 reads CSARQGTSSYNSPLHF. The CDR3 bases are TGCAGTGCTAGACAGGGGACCAGCTCCTATAATTCACCCCTCCACTTT.

The sample holds a few counts of this clonotype. The V gene is TRBV27, the J gene TRBJ2-7, with D perhaps matching TRBD1 or TRBD2 (5 bases each). This CDR3 contains 16 residues. V was shortened by 1 base and J by 2 bases, with 15 bases between the two germline ends. From germline, CDR1 is MNHEY and CDR2 SMNVEV (reference sequence). The CDR3, as DNA: TGTGCCAGCAGTTTATGGGGGACCCTCTCCGCCTACGAGCAGTACTTC. Protein product: CASSLWGTLSAYEQYF.

This clonotype has only a few counts. The chain has TRBV2 and TRBJ2-5; no clear D. The CDR3 extends over 11 amino acids. Germline V gene sequence: CDR1 SNHLY, CDR2 FYNNEI. Trimming left V 8 bases short and J 5 bases short, with 9 bases between. In DNA form, the CDR3 reads TGTGCCAGCGAATTGAGGGAGACCCAGTACTTC. The encoded protein is CASELRETQYF. Variable domain in full (rest from reference TRBV2 and TRBJ2-5): EPEVTQTPSHQVTQMGQEVILRCVPISNHLYFYWYRQILGQKVEFLVSFYNNEISEKSEIFDDQFSVERPDGSNFTLKIRSTKLEDSAMYFCASELRETQYFGPGTRLLVL.

The chain combines TRBV6-1 with TRBJ2-3; D gene ambiguous. Trimming stripped 0 bases from V and 5 bases from J, with 0 bases between. CDR3 length: 11 residues. Germline CDR1 and CDR2: MNHNS and SASEGT. The CDR3 nucleotides read TGTGCCAGCAGTGAAGCAGATACGCAGTATTTT. The encoded protein is CASSEADTQYF.

This clonotype showed up just a few times. The J gene is TRBJ1-2, the V gene TRBV12-3 or TRBV12-4; the D gene is possibly TRBD1 (6 bases). This CDR3 spans 15 amino acids. V was clipped by 5 bases and J by 5 bases, with 18 bases between them. The CDR3 is CASSVTGDRIYGYTF. In DNA, the CDR3 is TGTGCCAGCAGTGTAACGGGAGACAGGATTTATGGCTACACCTTC.

The chain is built from TRBV7-6 and TRBJ2-3; D call uncertain. The V end lost 6 bases, the J end lost 2 bases, and 12 bases lay between the germline ends. Looked up from germline, CDR1 is SGHVS and CDR2 is FNYEAQ. The CDR3 runs to 14 residues. The CDR3 DNA follows: TGTGCCAGCAGTTTTAGGACGGCCACAGATACGCAGTATTTT. Translating it yields CASSFRTATDTQYF.

This clonotype was seen only a few times. The V gene is TRBV7-2, the J gene TRBJ2-1; 13 bases are a match to TRBD2. The CDR3 has 14 residues. Germline CDR1 SGHTA, CDR2 FQGNSA. J lost 7 bases, V lost 6 bases, and 3 bases had no gene match. CDR3 in DNA: TGTGCCAGCAGTTGGACTAGCGGGAGAAATGAGCAGTTCTTC. Protein product: CASSWTSGRNEQFF.

The rearrangement links TRBV20-1 to TRBJ1-2; 9 nucleotides match TRBD1. Germline CDR1 reads DFQATT; CDR2 reads SNEGSKA (reference sequence). The CDR3 is made up of 13 amino acids. With V trimmed by 5 bases and J by 8 bases, 9 bases remained unmatched. CDR3: CSADRDRESGYTF. Written as DNA, the CDR3 is TGCAGTGCTGACCGGGACAGGGAGAGCGGCTACACCTTC.

The V and J genes are TRBV6-2 or TRBV6-3 and TRBJ1-1; D might be TRBD1 (5 bases). The CDR3 has 12 amino acids. V was pared by 6 bases and J by 4 bases, with 9 bases between. The germline V gene encodes CDR1 MNHEY and CDR2 SVGEGT. The CDR3 sequence is CASSHRSTEAFF. DNA of the CDR3: TGTGCCAGCAGCCACAGGAGCACTGAAGCTTTCTTT.

The chain carries TRBV7-8 and TRBJ2-6; possibly TRBD1 for D (5 bases). Deletions cut 2 bases from V and 2 bases from J, with 10 bases between. Germline loops: CDR1 SGHVS, CDR2 FQNEAQ. The CDR3 is 16 amino acids. The CDR3 DNA sequence: TGTGCCAGCAGCTTACATTCAGGGACTGGGGCCAACGTCCTGACTTTC. Translation gives CASSLHSGTGANVLTF.

This chain uses TRBV7-8 with TRBJ2-7; no firm D call. Germline lookup yields CDR1 SGHVS and CDR2 FQNEAQ. The CDR3 spans 12 residues. Trimming removed 3 bases at V and 8 bases at J, with 11 bases between. The CDR3 sequence: CASSFLVAQQYF. As DNA, the CDR3 is TGTGCCAGCAGCTTCTTGGTTGCGCAGCAGTACTTC.

V and J are TRBV28 and TRBJ1-5, with D tentatively TRBD1 (5 bases). The V and J ends lost 10 bases and 5 bases respectively, with 18 bases between them. Germline V gene lookup returns CDR1 MDHEN and CDR2 SYDVKM. The CDR3 totals 14 residues. CDR3 DNA: TGTGCCACCACGGGGCAGACCTTCTATCAGCCCCAGCATTTT. Protein: CATTGQTFYQPQHF.

The rearrangement uses TRBV7-8 and TRBJ1-2; TRBD1 aligns across 7 bases. Germline CDR1 reads SGHVS; CDR2 reads FQNEAQ. This CDR3 is 15 amino acids long. Trimming cost V 0 bases and J 2 bases; bases outside gene matches: 3. In DNA, the CDR3 is TGTGCCAGCAGCTTAGCGACAGGGACCAACTATGGCTACACCTTC. It specifies CASSLATGTNYGYTF. Full variable domain (remainder filled in from reference TRBV7-8 and TRBJ1-2): GAGVSQSPRYKVAKRGQDVALRCDPISGHVSLFWYQQALGQGPEFLTYFQNEAQLDKSGLPSDRFFAERPEGSVSTLKIQRTQQEDSAVYLCASSLATGTNYGYTFGSGTRLTVV.

The CDR3 loop reads CASSEWDRGYEQYF. The CDR3 DNA sequence: TGTGCCAGCAGTGAATGGGACAGGGGCTACGAGCAGTACTTC. The genes are TRBV6-1 and TRBJ2-7, with 10 bases fitting TRBD1. Trimming removed 2 bases from V and 3 bases from J; junction bases left unmatched: 1. The CDR3 contains 14 residues. The germline V gene has CDR1 MNHNS and CDR2 SASEGT.

In this sample, this clonotype turned up a few times. The chain links TRBV2 to TRBJ2-7; D may be TRBD1 (6 bases). Germline lookup yields CDR1 SNHLY and CDR2 FYNNEI. The CDR3 runs to 15 residues. V lost 4 bases and J lost 4, with 17 bases in between. The CDR3 coding sequence is TGTGCCAGCAGTGTAGGGGGACGGGGCTTATACGAGCAGTACTTC. This translates into CASSVGGRGLYEQYF.

V and J are TRBV6-2 or TRBV6-3 and TRBJ2-7; D is perhaps TRBD1 (7 bases). Germline CDR1 MNHEY, CDR2 SVGEGT. V was shortened by 7 bases and J by 2 bases, with 15 bases between the two germline ends. The length of the CDR3 is 14 residues. The CDR3 DNA reads TGTGCCAGCATCCGGAGGGGGCAGACCTACGAGCAGTACTTC. Its translation: CASIRRGQTYEQYF.

This CDR3 is CASRKDRGLGVAKNIQYF. The CDR3 DNA is TGTGCCAGCAGGAAGGACAGGGGGCTAGGTGTAGCCAAAAACATTCAGTACTTC. The chain couples TRBV21-1 to TRBJ2-4; the D segment call TRBD1 is taken from the table without a DNA check. TRBV21-1 is a pseudogene locus. The CDR3 spans 18 residues.